Following are 27 T cell receptor beta chains from one sample sequenced in a study of vaccination and CD4 T cells after COVID-19 (dated by TCRdb to between 2021 and 2022). Library method: PCR. Reads for this sample came from an Illumina iSeq 100. TCR sequencing of DNA from cultured CD4+ T cells used the Oncomine TCR Beta short-read assay at the Johns Hopkins FTIC core. TCRdb reworked the public reads: Q25 trimming with fastp, MiXCR clone assembly, productive beta chains retained. Rows matching on CDR3 protein sequence are summarized as one entry with the most common DNA and genes. This sample has fewer than 3,500 distinct CDR3 sequences in its table, and around a third of those were observed once. The ten biggest clones cover about a third of the sample. The antigens for these receptors are not known. Taken with the paper, the label for treatment or condition translates to: 10-day PBMC culture with coronavirus spike peptide pools or control peptides (ViraFEST assay).

Sequencing was carried out using CD4+ T cells from blood, cultured in vitro. Receptor source: a human donor who had recovered from COVID-19.

This chain joins TRBV19 and TRBJ1-1; D remains ambiguous. In germline, CDR1 is LNHDA, CDR2 SQIVND (reference sequence). This CDR3 comprises 12 residues. Trimming removed 3 bases at V and 6 bases at J, with 8 bases between. CDR3 protein: CASSMGWSEAFF. In DNA form, the CDR3 reads TGTGCCAGTAGTATGGGGTGGTCTGAAGCTTTCTTT.

As DNA, the CDR3 is TGTGCCAGCAGCGTTGGGGGGCGGGGGAGATACAATGAGCAGTTCTTC. Translation: CASSVGGRGRYNEQFF. The chain joins TRBV2 to TRBJ2-1; possibly TRBD2 for D (7 bases). V dropped 6 bases and J dropped 4 bases, with 19 bases sitting between them. Per the germline V gene, CDR1 is SNHLY and CDR2 is FYNNEI. CDR3 size: 16 residues. The full variable domain, with the rest looked up from reference TRBV2 and TRBJ2-1, is EPEVTQTPSHQVTQMGQEVILRCVPISNHLYFYWYRQILGQKVEFLVSFYNNEISEKSEIFDDQFSVERPDGSNFTLKIRSTKLEDSAMYFCASSVGGRGRYNEQFFGPGTRLTVL.

For this clonotype: Sequence at one end of the junction differs from germline and may be a read error. J is TRBJ2-5 and V is TRBV4-2; TRBD2 matches 9 bases. This CDR3 comprises 15 residues. Germline CDR1 reads LGHNA; CDR2 reads YNFKEQ. CDR3 loop: CVSSRRLAAQETQYF. CDR3 DNA sequence: TGTGTCAGCAGCCGAAGACTAGCGGCACAAGAGACCCAGTACTTC.

The J gene is TRBJ1-4, the V gene TRBV7-8, with unresolved D. CDR3 length: 17 residues. The ends were cut back, 3 bases at V and 3 bases at J, with 17 bases in the middle. From germline, CDR1 is SGHVS and CDR2 FQNEAQ. In DNA form, the CDR3 reads TGTGCCAGCAGCTTGGTGGTTGGGGAGCCCGCTAATGAAAAACTGTTTTTT. Translation gives CASSLVVGEPANEKLFF.

V usage is TRBV6-1 and J usage is TRBJ1-2; the match to TRBD1 covers 11 bases. The CDR3 sequence is 15 residues long. The V and J ends lost 3 bases and 2 bases, in that order; junction bases with no gene match: 2. In germline, CDR1 is MNHNS, CDR2 SASEGT. For the CDR3, the DNA is TGTGCCAGCAGTGACCGGGACAGGGGGAACTATGGCTACACCTTC. Translation gives CASSDRDRGNYGYTF.

The rearrangement links TRBV7-9 to TRBJ1-4, with D possibly being TRBD1 (6 bases). Germline V gives CDR1 SEHNR, CDR2 FQNEAQ (reference sequence). Trimming took 5 bases from V and 0 from J, leaving 16 bases between them. The CDR3 covers 17 residues. The CDR3, as DNA: TGTGCCAGCAGCCGAGTACAGGGACTCACAACTAATGAAAAACTGTTTTTT. This encodes CASSRVQGLTTNEKLFF.

The CDR3 spells CASSLSPGSSYEQYF. The CDR3 coding sequence is TGCGCCAGCAGCTTGAGTCCTGGGTCAAGCTACGAGCAGTACTTC. V usage is TRBV5-1 and J usage is TRBJ2-7; the D is unclear. CDR1 is SGHRS and CDR2 is YFSETQ in the germline V gene. Trimming took 1 base from V and 3 from J, leaving 14 bases between them. The CDR3 is 15 amino acids.

V is TRBV4-2 and J is TRBJ2-2; TRBD2 agrees at 11 bases. Per germline, CDR1 LGHNA and CDR2 YNFKEQ. The CDR3 has 16 residues. With 4 bases clipped from V and 6 bases from J, the junction kept 7 bases outside the gene matches. The CDR3 nucleotides read TGTGCCAGCAGCCCTAGCGGGGGGACGAGCTCCGGGGAGCTGTTTTTT. Its protein is CASSPSGGTSSGELFF.

The chain recombines TRBV2 with TRBJ2-7; D gene uncertain. Germline V gene data show CDR1 as SNHLY and CDR2 as FYNNEI. There are 12 residues in the CDR3. CDR3: CATGWGSYEQYF. In DNA, the CDR3 is TGTGCGACCGGTTGGGGCTCCTACGAGCAGTACTTC.

This clonotype was detected a few times. The chain employs TRBV30 and TRBJ1-1; D is uncertain. The germline gives CDR1 GTSNPN, CDR2 SVGIG (reference sequence). The CDR3 is 13 residues long. V gave up 0 bases and J gave up 4 bases, with 9 bases separating them. This CDR3 reads CAWSVTGGTEAFF. In nucleotides, the CDR3 is TGTGCCTGGAGTGTAACGGGAGGCACTGAAGCTTTCTTT.

This clonotype has more than one count but fewer than ten. One end of the junction varies from germline; a read error may be responsible. The chain recombines TRBV7-7 with TRBJ2-1, with 9 bases matching TRBD1. From germline, CDR1 is SSHAT and CDR2 FNYEAQ (reference sequence). The length of the CDR3 is 14 residues. This CDR3 is CASSQGTGLDEQFF. CDR3 coding DNA: TGTGCTAGCAGCCAAGGGACAGGGTTGGATGAGCAGTTCTTC. The whole variable domain, remainder taken from reference TRBV7-7 and TRBJ2-1, is GAGVSQSPRYKVTKRGQDVTLRCDPISSHATLYWYQQALGQGPEFLTYFNYEAQPDKSGLPSDRFSAERPEGSISTLTIQRTEQRDSAMYRCASSQGTGLDEQFFGPGTRLTVL.

On this clonotype itself: Mismatch with germline at one junction end may stem from a read error. This chain links TRBV2 with TRBJ2-1, with D unclear. The length of the CDR3 is 13 residues. CDR1 SNHLY and CDR2 FYNNEI come from the germline V gene. CDR3 coding DNA: TGTGCCAGCAGGGCGAGGTCCTACAATGAGCGGTTCTTC. Its protein is CASRARSYNERFF. Variable domain in full (rest from reference TRBV2 and TRBJ2-1): EPEVTQTPSHQVTQMGQEVILRCVPISNHLYFYWYRQILGQKVEFLVSFYNNEISEKSEIFDDQFSVERPDGSNFTLKIRSTKLEDSAMYFCASRARSYNERFFGPGTRLTVL.

This sequence joins TRBV11-3 and TRBJ1-6; a possible D gene is TRBD1 (5 bases). V was shortened by 5 bases and J by 8 bases, with 10 bases between the two germline ends. Germline assignment: CDR1 SGHNT and CDR2 YENEEA. The CDR3 consists of 13 residues. The CDR3 sequence is CASSAEGDSPLHF. The DNA for the CDR3 is TGTGCCAGCAGCGCGGAAGGGGATTCACCCCTCCACTTT.

This clonotype is a singleton in its sample. This sequence joins TRBV2 and TRBJ2-1; D is perhaps TRBD2 (7 bases). The length of the CDR3 is 15 residues. V gave up 6 bases and J gave up 8 bases, with 20 bases separating them. Germline loops: CDR1 SNHLY, CDR2 FYNNEI. The CDR3 loop is CASRPLRGAGDEQFF. CDR3 in DNA: TGTGCCAGCAGACCATTACGGGGGGCGGGGGATGAGCAGTTCTTC.

Within the sample, this clonotype is medium-sized (0.01 to 0.1%). The chain combines TRBV2 with TRBJ1-2; TRBD1 aligns across 7 bases. This CDR3 has 15 residues. Germline V lookup: CDR1 SNHLY, CDR2 FYNNEI. V dropped 5 bases and J dropped 4; count of bases not matched to a gene: 10. As DNA, the CDR3 is TGTGCCAGCAGTTTTACTGACAGGGTGGGCTATGGCTACACCTTC. It specifies CASSFTDRVGYGYTF. The whole variable domain, filled in from reference TRBV2 and TRBJ1-2, reads EPEVTQTPSHQVTQMGQEVILRCVPISNHLYFYWYRQILGQKVEFLVSFYNNEISEKSEIFDDQFSVERPDGSNFTLKIRSTKLEDSAMYFCASSFTDRVGYGYTFGSGTRLTVV.

This clonotype was counted once. The V and J genes are TRBV12-3 or TRBV12-4 and TRBJ2-1; D perhaps matches TRBD2 (7 bases). The germline V and J ends were trimmed by 3 bases and 7 bases, with 19 bases remaining between them. There are 16 residues in the CDR3. The CDR3, as DNA: TGTGCCAGCAGTTTCGGCTCGGGGGGCCTATTTAATGAGCAGTTCTTC. Protein: CASSFGSGGLFNEQFF.

This clonotype is medium-sized in the sample. CDR3 sequence (DNA): TGCAGTGCTAGACTAGCGGGGGGACAATCCTACAATGAGCAGTTCTTC. It encodes CSARLAGGQSYNEQFF. The V call is TRBV20-1, the J call TRBJ2-1; 11 positions agree with TRBD2. This CDR3 contains 16 residues. Germline V gene lookup returns CDR1 DFQATT and CDR2 SNEGSKA (reference sequence). V was pared by 2 bases and J by 1 base, with 4 bases of the junction left unmatched.

This clonotype showed up just a few times. The chain uses TRBV7-3 and TRBJ1-1; no firm D call. Germline V gene lookup returns CDR1 SGHTA and CDR2 FQGTGA. The CDR3 consists of 15 residues. V lost 5 bases and J 1 base, leaving 14 bases between the germline ends. The CDR3 bases are TGTGCCAGCAGCGCCGAGGGAGGGAGGAACACTGAAGCTTTCTTT. Translation gives CASSAEGGRNTEAFF.

The chain carries TRBV6-1 and TRBJ2-7, with 14 nucleotides matching TRBD2. The length of the CDR3 is 20 residues. Germline V gives CDR1 MNHNS, CDR2 SASEGT. The V segment lost 4 bases and the J segment 3 bases; nucleotides outside the gene matches: 17. This CDR3 is CASSVAGGPGTSGGNYEQYF. In nucleotides, the CDR3 is TGTGCCAGCAGTGTAGCCGGGGGGCCAGGGACTAGCGGGGGCAACTACGAGCAGTACTTC.

The chain couples TRBV30 to TRBJ1-4; D uncertain. Germline CDR1 reads GTSNPN; CDR2 reads SVGIG (reference sequence). The CDR3 sequence is 15 residues long. The V end was cut by 3 bases, the J end by 7 bases, with 18 bases between. The CDR3 region has the DNA TGTGCCTGGAGCCGAGGAAGTGGGATGAGTGAAAAACTGTTTTTT. Translated, it gives CAWSRGSGMSEKLFF. Combining the CDR3 with reference TRBV30 and TRBJ1-4 gives the whole variable domain SQTIHQWPATLVQPVGSPLSLECTVEGTSNPNLYWYRQAAGRGLQLLFYSVGIGQISSEVPQNLSASRPQDRQFILSSKKLLLSDSGFYLCAWSRGSGMSEKLFFGSGTQLSVL.

The chain has TRBV6-1 and TRBJ2-7; the match to TRBD2 covers 10 bases. The CDR3 is 14 amino acids. CDR1 is MNHNS and CDR2 is SASEGT in the germline V gene. J was trimmed by 6 bases and V by 6 bases; bases with no gene match: 8. The chain's CDR3 is CASSRLAGFSEQYF. The CDR3, as DNA: TGTGCCAGCAGCAGACTAGCGGGTTTCAGCGAGCAGTACTTC.

V and J are TRBV4-2 and TRBJ2-7, with TRBD2 identical over 9 bases. The ends lost 3 bases at V and 5 bases at J; junction bases unmatched: 5. Germline lookup yields CDR1 LGHNA and CDR2 YNFKEQ. This CDR3 spans 14 amino acids. CDR3 coding DNA: TGTGCCAGCAGCCAGGGTAGCGGGGGTCACGAGCAGTACTTC. It specifies CASSQGSGGHEQYF.

The V and J genes are TRBV7-8 and TRBJ2-6; D is perhaps TRBD2 (5 bases). This CDR3 spans 18 amino acids. CDR1 and CDR2 (germline): SGHVS, FQNEAQ. V shed 1 base and J shed 2 bases, with 15 bases lying between them. In DNA form, the CDR3 reads TGTGCCAGCAGCTTAGTGTTATGGGAGAGTGCTGGGGCCAACGTCCTGACTTTC. Residues: CASSLVLWESAGANVLTF.

The sample holds a few counts of this clonotype. The CDR3 spells CASTQDGGGGTEAFF. The CDR3 region has the DNA TGTGCCAGTACTCAGGATGGGGGGGGTGGCACTGAAGCTTTCTTT. This sequence joins TRBV19 and TRBJ1-1; possibly TRBD1 for D (5 bases). The CDR3 is 15 residues long. Trimming removed 7 bases from V and 4 bases from J, with 19 bases in between. Germline V gene sequence: CDR1 LNHDA, CDR2 SQIVND (reference sequence).

This clonotype is medium-sized in the sample. V gene TRBV12-3 or TRBV12-4 combines with J gene TRBJ1-5, with D unclear. The CDR3 totals 14 residues. Trimming cost V 2 bases and J 1 base, with 6 bases left between them. CDR3 coding DNA: TGTGCCAGCAGTTTACAGGTCAGCAATCAGCCCCAGCATTTT. This codes for CASSLQVSNQPQHF.

By proportion, this clonotype is medium-sized (0.01 to 0.1%). The rearrangement joins TRBV7-2 to TRBJ1-5; D remains ambiguous. The V end lost 8 bases, the J end lost 2 bases, and 10 bases lay between the germline ends. The CDR3 spans 13 residues. In germline, CDR1 is SGHTA, CDR2 FQGNSA. This CDR3 reads CASAMSGNQPQHF. The CDR3 DNA follows: TGTGCCAGCGCCATGAGTGGCAATCAGCCCCAGCATTTT.

The V and J genes are TRBV6-1 and TRBJ1-5; 8 positions match TRBD1. This CDR3 contains 15 residues. Unmatched junction bases numbered 4, after V lost 4 bases and J lost 2 bases. Germline CDR1 MNHNS, CDR2 SASEGT. The CDR3 sequence: CASSAGGSGNQPQHF. CDR3 DNA sequence: TGTGCCAGCAGTGCAGGGGGCAGTGGCAATCAGCCCCAGCATTTT.